Shown below are 3 T cell receptor beta chains from a single sample sequenced in a study of blood T cell repertoires in COVID-19. Here immunoSEQ multiplex PCR was the method, and the copy in TCRdb shows in-frame clones only, minus some. The table lists about 170,000 clones, 86% of them singletons. Sequenced: peripheral blood. The receptors stem from a man aged 50 to 59 with active or convalescent COVID-19.

This clone was picked up a small number of times. The rearrangement uses TRBV5-6 and TRBJ2-7; unclear D gene. The V end lost 2 bases, the J end lost 4 bases, and 13 bases lay between the germline ends. CDR3 size: 14 residues. Germline lookup yields CDR1 SGHDT and CDR2 YYEEEE. Here the CDR3 reads CASSFFAVTYEQYF. The CDR3 coding sequence is TGTGCCAGCAGCTTTTTCGCTGTTACTTACGAGCAGTACTTC.

This rearrangement joins TRBV25-1 to TRBJ2-7, with 7 bases lining up with TRBD2. CDR3 length equals 15 residues. Looked up from germline, CDR1 is MGHDK and CDR2 is SYGVNS. J lost 0 bases, V lost 4 bases, and 6 bases had no gene match. The CDR3 here is CASSGPGGLSYEQYF. CDR3 in DNA: TGTGCCAGCAGTGGTCCGGGAGGCCTCTCCTACGAGCAGTACTTC.

The rearrangement links TRBV9 to TRBJ1-2; the match to TRBD1 covers 10 bases. This CDR3 contains 15 residues. The V and J ends lost 0 bases and 7 bases, in that order; junction bases with no gene match: 6. Germline V gene data show CDR1 as SGDLS and CDR2 as YYNGEE. The CDR3 nucleotides are TGTGCCAGCAGCGTAGACGGGACAGGGGCGGGTGGCTACACCTTC. Translated, it gives CASSVDGTGAGGYTF.